These T cell receptor beta chains were read from a single sample in a study of shared clonotypes between healthy human individuals. Using immunoSEQ multiplex PCR, the repertoire was profiled, and TCRdb retains in-frame clones only, with some absent. Of about 470,000 clones in the sample, roughly 77% are singletons; the top ten hold less than 15%. Source material: PBMCs. Receptors originate from a woman between 40 and 55 years old in good health. Some clones in this sample may be carry-over from other donors' samples. CDR3s include the opening cysteine and the closing phenylalanine or tryptophan. A D gene is named only where the DNA matches it firmly. Rows may omit the clone size; those that give it use once, few, many or a size class.

cdr3_nt,cdr3_aa,d_call,j_call,clone_size,v_call
TGTGCCAGCTCACCTAGCACAGATACGCAGTATTTT,CASSPSTDTQYF,.,TRBJ2-3,few,TRBV18
TGTGCCAGCAGCTCGCCCCTGAGGGGGGGGGCCTACAATGAGCAGTTCTTC,CASSSPLRGGAYNEQFF,.,TRBJ2-1,.,TRBV11-2
TGTGCCAGCAGCCCATTGGGACTAGCGGGAGTCAACACCGGGGAGCTGTTTTTT,CASSPLGLAGVNTGELFF,TRBD2,TRBJ2-2,.,TRBV28
TGCGCCAGCTTATATCGGGGGGAGGACGAGCAGTACTTC,CASLYRGEDEQYF,TRBD2,TRBJ2-7,.,TRBV10-1
TGTGCCAGCAGCCCCTTATCGGGGAGGGTTGGTGAGCAGTTCTTC,CASSPLSGRVGEQFF,TRBD2,TRBJ2-1,.,TRBV7-3
TGTGCCAGCGGTGTAGTCTCTGGGGCCAACGTCCTGACTTTC,CASGVVSGANVLTF,.,TRBJ2-6,.,TRBV27
TGTGCCAGCAGTGACTCGCGGGCTGGGGCCCCTACCTTC,CASSDSRAGAPTF,.,TRBJ1-2,.,TRBV6-4
TGTGCCAGCAGTGAAGACCACAGGAATCAGCCCCAGCATTTT,CASSEDHRNQPQHF,.,TRBJ1-5,.,TRBV6-1
TGTGCCAGCAGCCGGGACTACGCCCCTCGAGAGCAGTACTTC,CASSRDYAPREQYF,TRBD2,TRBJ2-7,.,TRBV6-1
TGTGCCAGCCGAATTACAAACACTGAAGCTTTCTTT,CASRITNTEAFF,.,TRBJ1-1,.,TRBV6-1
TGCGCCAGCAGCTTGGGGGCGGGAGATTTTAATGAGCAGTTCTTC,CASSLGAGDFNEQFF,TRBD2,TRBJ2-1,.,TRBV5-1
TGTGCCAGCAGTTTCGCAGAATCCTACGAGCAGTACTTC,CASSFAESYEQYF,.,TRBJ2-7,.,TRBV27
TGCGCCAGCAGCCCTGGAGGGACTAGCGGGATGCAAGAGACCCAGTACTTC,CASSPGGTSGMQETQYF,TRBD2,TRBJ2-5,few,TRBV5-1
TGTGCCAGCAGCCCCGTCGGTCTGGCGGCTTTCTTT,CASSPVGLAAFF,.,TRBJ1-1,.,TRBV7-2
TGCGCCAGCCACCAGGTGGGGGGACCCGGGGAGCTGTTTTTT,CASHQVGGPGELFF,.,TRBJ2-2,.,TRBV4-1
TGTGCCAGCAGCTCCGACAGCAACTATGGCTACACCTTC,CASSSDSNYGYTF,.,TRBJ1-2,.,TRBV5-4
TGTGCCAGCAGCGGGGGCAGGGTAAGCCGGCCCCAGCATTTT,CASSGGRVSRPQHF,.,TRBJ1-5,.,TRBV28
TGTGCCAGCAGCTCGAAGTCAGGCGGGAACTACGAGCAGTACTTC,CASSSKSGGNYEQYF,.,TRBJ2-7,.,TRBV5-4
TGTGCCAGTAGTGTTACTAGCGGGAGTTATCCCTACAATGAGCAGTTCTTC,CASSVTSGSYPYNEQFF,TRBD2,TRBJ2-1,.,TRBV19
TGTGCCAGCAGTGAGACGGGACTACATCAAGAGACCCAGTACTTC,CASSETGLHQETQYF,TRBD2,TRBJ2-5,.,TRBV2
TGTGCCAGCAGCCCCGGACTAGCGGGACTGGATACGCAGTATTTT,CASSPGLAGLDTQYF,TRBD2,TRBJ2-3,.,TRBV5-4
TGTGCCAGTAGTCTCCAGGGGGAAGGGCCAGATACGCAGTATTTT,CASSLQGEGPDTQYF,TRBD1,TRBJ2-3,.,TRBV19
TGCAGCGTTGCTAGCGGGAGCAATGAGCAGTTCTTC,CSVASGSNEQFF,TRBD2,TRBJ2-1,few,TRBV29-1
TGTGCCTGGAACTTGGCGGCGGGAGGTCAAGAGACCCAGTACTTC,CAWNLAAGGQETQYF,TRBD2,TRBJ2-5,.,TRBV30
TGTGCCAGCAGTCCCCTTGCGGGAGTGAATGAGCAGTTCTTC,CASSPLAGVNEQFF,TRBD2,TRBJ2-1,.,TRBV25-1
TGCGCCAGCAGCTTGGTAGACGGGTTTGGCTCCTACGAGCAGTACTTC,CASSLVDGFGSYEQYF,.,TRBJ2-7,.,TRBV5-1
TGTGCCACCAGCAGAGATCCGGGAGTCGCAGATACGCAGTATTTT,CATSRDPGVADTQYF,.,TRBJ2-3,.,TRBV15
TGTGCCAGCAGCGTAGTTGCGGCGGTCTACAATGAGCAGTTCTTC,CASSVVAAVYNEQFF,.,TRBJ2-1,.,TRBV9
TGTGCCAGCAGCTTAGACCCGGGACAGGCCTACGAGCAGTACTTC,CASSLDPGQAYEQYF,TRBD1,TRBJ2-7,.,TRBV11-2
TGTGCCAGTAGTATGGGGACTAGCGGCTACAATGAGCAGTTCTTC,CASSMGTSGYNEQFF,TRBD2,TRBJ2-1,.,TRBV19
TGTGCCAGCAGCTTATCGACTGAGAGACCCCAGCAGTATTTT,CASSLSTERPQQYF,.,TRBJ2-3,.,TRBV11-3
TGCGCCAGCAGCAGGGACGGACAACGGGAAAAACTGTTTTTT,CASSRDGQREKLFF,.,TRBJ1-4,.,TRBV5-1
TGTGCCAGCAGTGAACCTAGACGGTTCGATGAAAAACTGTTTTTT,CASSEPRRFDEKLFF,.,TRBJ1-4,.,TRBV25-1
TGTGCCAGCAGCCAAGTTCTGGGGGAGGGCACAGATACGCAGTATTTT,CASSQVLGEGTDTQYF,.,TRBJ2-3,.,TRBV4-2
TGCGCCAGCAGCCAACTAACCTCCGGGCTTAACTATGGCTACACCTTC,CASSQLTSGLNYGYTF,.,TRBJ1-2,few,TRBV4-1
TGTGCCAGCAGTGAGCGGGGGCAGGGGGCCAACGTCCTGACTTTC,CASSERGQGANVLTF,.,TRBJ2-6,.,TRBV2
TGTGCCAGCAGTTTATCACCCGCACGTGGGGAGACCCAGTACTTC,CASSLSPARGETQYF,.,TRBJ2-5,.,TRBV27
TGTGCCAGCAGCTTCAAGGGCCGACGAGTAAATGAAAAACTGTTTTTT,CASSFKGRRVNEKLFF,.,TRBJ1-4,.,TRBV7-3
TGTGCCAGCAGTGAGGTTGTCGGGGAGCTGTTTTTT,CASSEVVGELFF,.,TRBJ2-2,once,TRBV6-1
TGTGCCAGCAGTGGCCAGACTAGCGTCATGGATACGCAGTATTTT,CASSGQTSVMDTQYF,TRBD2,TRBJ2-3,few,TRBV6-1
TGTGCCAGCAGATGGACAGGGACTCCGGGCGATGAGCAGTTCTTC,CASRWTGTPGDEQFF,TRBD1,TRBJ2-1,.,TRBV7-3
TGTGCCAGCAGTTTGACCCAACCAATGACCTACGAGCAGTACTTC,CASSLTQPMTYEQYF,.,TRBJ2-7,.,TRBV28
TGTGCCAGCAGCTCCCGACTAGCGTCACCCACAGATACGCAGTATTTT,CASSSRLASPTDTQYF,TRBD2,TRBJ2-3,.,TRBV11-3
TGTGCCAGTAGCACCGCCGGGGTAACCGGGGAGCTGTTTTTT,CASSTAGVTGELFF,.,TRBJ2-2,.,TRBV19
TGTGCCTGGAGTAGCGAATTCACTGAAGCTTTCTTT,CAWSSEFTEAFF,.,TRBJ1-1,.,TRBV30
TGCAGTGCCAGTCTCCCCGGTGAGCAGTTCTTC,CSASLPGEQFF,.,TRBJ2-1,.,TRBV20-1
TGTGCCAGCTCCTCAGCCGAGAACACTGAAGCTTTCTTT,CASSSAENTEAFF,.,TRBJ1-1,few,TRBV6-5
TGTGCCAGCAGCTCGGGACTAGCGGAAGAGACCCAGTACTTC,CASSSGLAEETQYF,TRBD2,TRBJ2-5,.,TRBV11-2
TGTGCCAGCAGTAGCGGACTAGCGGGAAAACTTGGGAATGAGCAGTTCTTC,CASSSGLAGKLGNEQFF,TRBD2,TRBJ2-1,.,TRBV28
TGTGCCAGCAGCTTAGGGCAGGGGAGTACAAGTGAGCAGTTCTTC,CASSLGQGSTSEQFF,.,TRBJ2-1,.,TRBV7-6